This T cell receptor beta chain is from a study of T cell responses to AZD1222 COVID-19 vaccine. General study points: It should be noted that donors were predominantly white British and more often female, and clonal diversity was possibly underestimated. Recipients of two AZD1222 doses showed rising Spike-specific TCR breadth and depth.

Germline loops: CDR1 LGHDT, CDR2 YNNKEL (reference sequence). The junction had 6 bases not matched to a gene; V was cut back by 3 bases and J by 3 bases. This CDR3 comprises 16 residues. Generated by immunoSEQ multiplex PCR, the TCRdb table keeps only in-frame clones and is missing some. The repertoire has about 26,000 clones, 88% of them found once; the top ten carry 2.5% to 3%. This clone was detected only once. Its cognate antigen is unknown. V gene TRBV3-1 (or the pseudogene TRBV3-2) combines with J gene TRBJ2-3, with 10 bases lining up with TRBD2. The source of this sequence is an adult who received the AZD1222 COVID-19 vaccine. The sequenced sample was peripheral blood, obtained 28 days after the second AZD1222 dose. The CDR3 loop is CASSHAASGGTDTQYF. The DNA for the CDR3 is TGTGCCAGCAGCCACGCCGCTAGCGGGGGTACAGATACGCAGTATTTT.